This paragraph reports one TCR beta chain. Its antigen has not been determined. Base-call qualities are not available, and no considerably larger clone is one nucleotide away. The time point label, read with the paper, signifies: cells obtained before transplantation from donor or recipient. CD3+CD4+ and CD3+CD8+ populations were FACS-sorted from unstimulated pre-transplant donor and recipient cells taken from spleen or lymph nodes. Library preparation employed the immunoSEQ multiplex PCR assay. In most patients, genomic DNA was isolated using the Qiagen DNeasy Blood and Tissue Kit and sent frozen to Adaptive Biotechnologies for TCR sequencing. For most patients, genomic DNA was subjected to high-throughput TCR-beta CDR3 sequencing by Adaptive Biotechnologies. The original methods were these. TCR sequencing data were retrieved from Adaptive's ImmunoSEQ software for 15 to 20 patients, whereas a few other patients were processed with MiXCR and VDJtools. To correct CD4 versus CD8 sorting errors, any sequence found in both subsets at a frequency ratio below 5:1 was removed. Because the origin of CDR3 nucleotide sequences shared between donor and recipient could not be assigned, those sequences were removed. Alloreactive clones required at least 2-fold expansion over unstimulated cells and minimum CFSE-low frequency of 0.002% (template counts) or 0.001% (read counts). A clone was considered mappable if detected in the sequenced pre-transplant spleen, lymph node, or MLR CFSE-low populations of the donor or recipient. The cumulative frequency of alloreactive clones was calculated as a percentage of all sequences, weighted by copy number. Drawn from immuneACCESS, this table holds only the in-frame rearrangements with V and J called that TCRdb kept. Clones are partly lost; checked studies trace under half to an unresolved V gene and leave the rest unexplained. V and J calls and clone size follow that table, whereas D and trimming were derived from the DNA. In all, the sample holds 40,000 to 55,000 clones, and roughly 80% of those were seen once. Roughly 0.45% of the sample is in the top ten clones.

The sample originates from a study of graft-versus-host responses after intestinal transplantation listed by TCRdb under 2021. Looking at the study overall: Multivisceral, liver-intestinal, or isolated intestinal transplants were received by the recipients. Every recipient was given anti-thymocyte globulin induction, followed by roughly 3 years of maintenance tacrolimus and steroids. Graft-versus-host and host-versus-graft alloreactive T cell clones were tracked in the graft, circulation and bone marrow after intestinal transplantation using bulk TCR-beta CDR3 sequencing. Alloreactive clones were identified by sequencing pre-transplant mixed lymphocyte reaction products and comparing them with unstimulated pre-transplant donor and recipient T cells. The cohort enrolled about two dozen intestinal transplant recipients, one of whom was a retransplant, and a few patients without pretransplant specimens were excluded. Donor T cell macrochimerism was defined as a peak of at least 4% donor T cells among recipient peripheral blood mononuclear cells. Samples from a few later patients were sequenced in-house on an Illumina MiSeq with MiXCR processing rather than by the commercial service.

The CDR1 and CDR2 encoded by the germline V gene (reference sequence) are GTSNPN and SVGIG. Relative to germline, V is missing 7 bases and J is missing 2 bases, with 2 bases of the junction outside any gene match. Measured from the cysteine to the phenylalanine, the CDR3 is 12 residues long. The only DNA kept is the CDR3, 36 bases in frame from the first base. The research as a whole found: GvH clones were found in recipient bone marrow, and some of the GvH clones appeared earlier in ileal mucosa or blood, which is consistent with an intestinal mucosal origin. In the allografts of patients with donor T cell macrochimerism, GvH to HvG T cell clonal ratios were high. Conclusions were limited by the relatively low number and heterogeneity of intestinal transplant patients. Early after transplant, peak levels of circulating GvH clones were found to be associated with declines in HvG clones.

The input for sequencing was unstimulated CD4+ T cells sorted from spleen or lymph node cells, taken before transplant. The source is a human donor who was the organ donor for an intestinal transplant. Recombination connected TRBV30 to TRBJ2-5, with TRBD1 identical over 9 junction bases. The DNA sequence follows: TGTGCCTTTGACAGGGGGCAAGAGACCCAGTACTTC. Its product reads: CAFDRGQETQYF.